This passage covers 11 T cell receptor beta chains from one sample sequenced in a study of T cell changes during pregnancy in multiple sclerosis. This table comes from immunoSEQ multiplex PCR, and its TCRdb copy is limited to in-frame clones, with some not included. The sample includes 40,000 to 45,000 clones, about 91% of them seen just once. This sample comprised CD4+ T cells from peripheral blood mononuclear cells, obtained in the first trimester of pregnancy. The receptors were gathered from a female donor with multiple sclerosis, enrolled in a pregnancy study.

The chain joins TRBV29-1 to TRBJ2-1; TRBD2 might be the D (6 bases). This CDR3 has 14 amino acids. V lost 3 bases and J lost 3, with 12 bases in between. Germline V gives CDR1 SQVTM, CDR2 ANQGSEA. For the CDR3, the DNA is TGCAGCGTTGACGGTAGCGGTCTCTACAATGAGCAGTTCTTC. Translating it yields CSVDGSGLYNEQFF.

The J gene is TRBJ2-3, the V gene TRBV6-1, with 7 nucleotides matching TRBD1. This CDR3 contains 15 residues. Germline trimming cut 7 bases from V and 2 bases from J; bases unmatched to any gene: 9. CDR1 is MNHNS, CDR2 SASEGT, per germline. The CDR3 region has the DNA TGTGCCAGCACCTTCCAACAGGGGTCCACAGATACGCAGTATTTT. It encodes CASTFQQGSTDTQYF.

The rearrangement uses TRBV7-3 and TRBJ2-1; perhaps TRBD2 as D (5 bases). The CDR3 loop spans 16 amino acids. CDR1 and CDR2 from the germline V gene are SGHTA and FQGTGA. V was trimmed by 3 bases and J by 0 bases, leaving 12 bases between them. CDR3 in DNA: TGTGCCAGCAGCTTGGCGGGCCTTAGCTCCTACAATGAGCAGTTCTTC. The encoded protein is CASSLAGLSSYNEQFF.

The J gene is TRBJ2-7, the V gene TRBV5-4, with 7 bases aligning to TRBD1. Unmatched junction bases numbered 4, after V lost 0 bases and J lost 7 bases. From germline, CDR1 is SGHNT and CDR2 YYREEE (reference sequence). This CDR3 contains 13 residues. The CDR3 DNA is TGTGCCAGCAGCTTGGACAGGGGTGGGGAGCAGTACTTC. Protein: CASSLDRGGEQYF.

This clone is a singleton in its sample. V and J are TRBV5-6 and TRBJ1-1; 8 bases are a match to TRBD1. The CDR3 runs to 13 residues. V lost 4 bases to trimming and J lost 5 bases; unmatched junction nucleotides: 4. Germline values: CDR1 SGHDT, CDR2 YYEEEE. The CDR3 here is CASSRTGSTEAFF. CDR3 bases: TGTGCCAGCAGCCGGACAGGGTCGACTGAAGCTTTCTTT.

The CDR3 here is CASVPGGNYGYTF. In nucleotides, the CDR3 is TGTGCCAGCGTTCCAGGGGGGAACTATGGCTACACCTTC. This chain uses TRBV2 with TRBJ1-2, with TRBD1 matching 7 bases. CDR1 SNHLY and CDR2 FYNNEI come from the germline V gene. V shed 8 bases and J 2 bases; nucleotides not matched to a gene: 5. CDR3 length equals 13 residues.

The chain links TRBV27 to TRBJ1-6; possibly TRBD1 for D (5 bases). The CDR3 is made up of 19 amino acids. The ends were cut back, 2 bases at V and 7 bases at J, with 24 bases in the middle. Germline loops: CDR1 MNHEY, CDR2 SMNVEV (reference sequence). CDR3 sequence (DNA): TGTGCCAGCAGTTTAAGGGGTACAGCTCAGTACTTTGAAAATTCACCCCTCCACTTT. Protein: CASSLRGTAQYFENSPLHF.

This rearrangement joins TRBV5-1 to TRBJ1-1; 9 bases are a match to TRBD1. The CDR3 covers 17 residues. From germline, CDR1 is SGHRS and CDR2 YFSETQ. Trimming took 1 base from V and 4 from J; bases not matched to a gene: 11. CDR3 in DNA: TGCGCCAGCAGCTTGTCCCCAGACAGGGGGGGGATCACTGAAGCTTTCTTT. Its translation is CASSLSPDRGGITEAFF. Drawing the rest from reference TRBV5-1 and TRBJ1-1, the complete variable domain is KAGVTQTPRYLIKTRGQQVTLSCSPISGHRSVSWYQQTPGQGLQFLFEYFSETQRNKGNFPGRFSGRQFSNSRSEMNVSTLELGDSALYLCASSLSPDRGGITEAFFGQGTRLTVV.

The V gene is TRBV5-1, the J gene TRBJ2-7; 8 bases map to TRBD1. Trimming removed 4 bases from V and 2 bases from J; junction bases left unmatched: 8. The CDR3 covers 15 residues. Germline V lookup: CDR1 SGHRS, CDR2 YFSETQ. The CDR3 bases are TGCGCCAGCAGCCCAGGGGGGACAGGTACCTACGAGCAGTACTTC. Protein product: CASSPGGTGTYEQYF. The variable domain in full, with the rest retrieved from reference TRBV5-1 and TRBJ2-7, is KAGVTQTPRYLIKTRGQQVTLSCSPISGHRSVSWYQQTPGQGLQFLFEYFSETQRNKGNFPGRFSGRQFSNSRSEMNVSTLELGDSALYLCASSPGGTGTYEQYFGPGTRLTVT.

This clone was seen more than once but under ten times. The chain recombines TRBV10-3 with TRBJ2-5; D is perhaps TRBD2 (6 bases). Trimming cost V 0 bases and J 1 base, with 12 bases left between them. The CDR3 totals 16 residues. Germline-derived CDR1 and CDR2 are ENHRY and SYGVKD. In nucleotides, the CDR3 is TGTGCCATCAGTGAGTCGGGGCGGGAACCCCAAGAGACCCAGTACTTC. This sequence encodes CAISESGREPQETQYF.

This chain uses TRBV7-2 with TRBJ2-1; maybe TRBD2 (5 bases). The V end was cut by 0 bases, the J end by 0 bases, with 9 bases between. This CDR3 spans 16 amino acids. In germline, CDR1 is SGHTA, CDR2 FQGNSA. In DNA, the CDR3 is TGTGCCAGCAGCTTAGCTAGTGGGAGCTCCTACAATGAGCAGTTCTTC. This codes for CASSLASGSSYNEQFF.